Presented here are 14 T cell receptor beta chains from one specimen sequenced in a study of shared clonotypes between healthy human individuals. The repertoire was sequenced with immunoSEQ multiplex PCR; TCRdb's copy has only in-frame clones and lacks some. Among roughly 1,600,000 clones listed, approximately 98.5% were seen once. Sequenced sample: naive CD4+ T cells sorted from blood. Subset here: CD45RA+ positively selected. The receptors were gathered from a young man in good health.

The chain joins TRBV7-8 to TRBJ2-5, with 12 nucleotides matching TRBD2. The CDR3 has 17 amino acids. CDR1 SGHVS and CDR2 FQNEAQ come from the germline V gene. With 6 bases clipped from V and 0 bases from J, the junction kept 8 bases outside the gene matches. CDR3 bases: TGTGCCAGCAGATCCCGAGGACTAGCGGGATACCAAGAGACCCAGTACTTC. Its protein is CASRSRGLAGYQETQYF.

The V gene is TRBV19, the J gene TRBJ2-7; TRBD2 aligns across 7 bases. CDR3 size: 14 residues. Germline V lookup: CDR1 LNHDA, CDR2 SQIVND (reference sequence). Trimming at V came to 8 bases and at J to 0 bases, leaving 7 bases not matched to a gene. CDR3 nucleotides: TGTGCCAGTTCGTTCGGCGGGAGCTCCTACGAGCAGTACTTC. Amino acids: CASSFGGSSYEQYF.

This chain joins TRBV27 and TRBJ2-2; 11 bases are shared with TRBD2. This CDR3 has 17 residues. Trimming at V came to 3 bases and at J to 3 bases, leaving 6 bases not matched to a gene. Germline V CDR1 and CDR2: MNHEY, SMNVEV (reference sequence). The CDR3 nucleotides are TGTGCCAGCAGTTTCGGTAGCGGGAGGGCCTACACCGGGGAGCTGTTTTTT. It translates to CASSFGSGRAYTGELFF.

V and J are TRBV13 and TRBJ2-7; TRBD2 might be the D (5 bases). CDR3 size: 15 residues. V was clipped by 4 bases and J by 3 bases, with 16 bases between them. The germline V gene encodes CDR1 PRHDT and CDR2 FYEKMQ (reference sequence). CDR3 in amino acids: CASSSSGWTYYEQYF. CDR3 nucleotides: TGTGCCAGCAGCTCCTCCGGCTGGACTTACTACGAGCAGTACTTC.

The chain combines TRBV5-6 with TRBJ1-2; D is ambiguous. V lost 0 bases, J lost 2 bases, and 8 bases lay in between. From germline, CDR1 is SGHDT and CDR2 YYEEEE. This CDR3 region has 14 residues. Here the CDR3 DNA reads TGTGCCAGCAGCTTGGACAGCCAGAACTATGGCTACACCTTC. It codes for CASSLDSQNYGYTF.

This chain uses TRBV5-1 with TRBJ2-7, with TRBD1 identical over 8 bases. Germline values: CDR1 SGHRS, CDR2 YFSETQ. V dropped 6 bases and J dropped 4; count of bases not matched to a gene: 24. This CDR3 has 19 residues. CDR3 region: CASTPRPGTGIENGYEQYF. DNA of the CDR3: TGCGCCAGCACCCCTCGACCTGGGACAGGAATAGAAAATGGTTACGAGCAGTACTTC.

The chain has TRBV11-3 and TRBJ2-3; D is uncertain. Looked up from germline, CDR1 is SGHNT and CDR2 is YENEEA. V was cut by 1 base and J by 6 bases, with 8 bases left in between. The CDR3 sequence is 13 residues long. CDR3 bases: TGTGCCAGCAGCTTAGGGATAAGGGATACGCAGTATTTT. This sequence encodes CASSLGIRDTQYF.

V and J are TRBV5-4 and TRBJ2-7; D might be TRBD1 (6 bases). Trimming pared 4 bases from V and 2 bases from J, leaving 10 bases between. CDR1 and CDR2 from the germline V gene are SGHNT and YYREEE (reference sequence). The CDR3 length is 13 residues. The CDR3 loop is CASSQGTTYEQYF. CDR3 DNA: TGTGCCAGCAGCCAGGGGACCACCTACGAGCAGTACTTC.

This chain links TRBV9 with TRBJ1-4; D gene uncertain. The CDR3 has 12 residues. Germline V gives CDR1 SGDLS, CDR2 YYNGEE. Trimming took off 4 bases at V and 4 bases at J, with 5 bases between the two ends. DNA of the CDR3: TGTGCCAGCAGCCCTTTTAATGAAAAACTGTTTTTT. Protein: CASSPFNEKLFF.

The V gene is TRBV7-6, the J gene TRBJ2-2; TRBD2 matches 7 bases. The V and J ends lost 5 bases and 7 bases, in that order; junction bases with no gene match: 13. The CDR3 consists of 16 residues. Germline CDR1 and CDR2: SGHVS and FNYEAQ. CDR3 loop: CASSPGGPRRGGELFF. CDR3 sequence (DNA): TGTGCCAGCAGCCCGGGGGGTCCTAGGCGAGGCGGGGAGCTGTTTTTT.

V is TRBV7-9 and J is TRBJ2-5; 12 nucleotides match TRBD1. CDR1 and CDR2 (germline): SEHNR, FQNEAQ (reference sequence). The length of the CDR3 is 15 residues. V shed 5 bases, J shed 7 bases, and the junction held 8 bases outside the gene matches. The CDR3 nucleotides read TGTGCCAGCAGCGGTGGGACAGGGGGCCTTTGGACCCAGTACTTC. This sequence encodes CASSGGTGGLWTQYF. Full variable domain (missing parts from reference TRBV7-9 and TRBJ2-5): DTGVSQNPRHKITKRGQNVTFRCDPISEHNRLYWYRQTLGQGPEFLTYFQNEAQLEKSRLLSDRFSAERPKGSFSTLEIQRTEQGDSAMYLCASSGGTGGLWTQYFGPGTRLLVL.

The chain recombines TRBV5-1 with TRBJ2-1; D is tentatively TRBD1 or TRBD2 (5 bases each). V was shortened by 4 bases and J by 10 bases, with 18 bases between the two germline ends. CDR1 and CDR2 from the germline V gene are SGHRS and YFSETQ. The CDR3 is 14 residues long. The CDR3 coding sequence is TGCGCCAGCAGCAGAGGGACGGGCGTCGCCGAGCAGTTCTTC. It is translated as CASSRGTGVAEQFF.

In its sample, this clone was seen a few times. The J gene is TRBJ1-2, the V gene TRBV6-1; D gene unclear. The V gene lost 1 base and the J gene lost 5 bases, with 14 bases spanning the gap. In germline, CDR1 is MNHNS, CDR2 SASEGT. The CDR3 runs to 15 residues. The CDR3 DNA reads TGTGCCAGCAGTGAAGTATTTGGACTGCCATATGGCTACACCTTC. The encoded protein is CASSEVFGLPYGYTF.

This clone was recorded once. J is TRBJ2-3 and V is TRBV5-4; D remains ambiguous. This CDR3 spans 14 amino acids. Germline V gene sequence: CDR1 SGHNT, CDR2 YYREEE (reference sequence). Trimming left V 3 bases short and J 4 bases short, with 12 bases between. The CDR3 DNA follows: TGTGCCAGCAGCTCCCCGTCTGTTCCAGATACGCAGTATTTT. It is translated as CASSSPSVPDTQYF.